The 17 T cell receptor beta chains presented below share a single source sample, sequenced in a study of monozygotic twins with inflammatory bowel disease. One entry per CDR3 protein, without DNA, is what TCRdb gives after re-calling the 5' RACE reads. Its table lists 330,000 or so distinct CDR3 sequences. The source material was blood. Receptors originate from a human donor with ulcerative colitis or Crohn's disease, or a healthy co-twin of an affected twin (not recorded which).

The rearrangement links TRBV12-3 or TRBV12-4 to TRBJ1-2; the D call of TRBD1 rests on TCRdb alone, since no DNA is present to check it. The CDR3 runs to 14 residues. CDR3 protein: CASSSTGQNYGYTF.

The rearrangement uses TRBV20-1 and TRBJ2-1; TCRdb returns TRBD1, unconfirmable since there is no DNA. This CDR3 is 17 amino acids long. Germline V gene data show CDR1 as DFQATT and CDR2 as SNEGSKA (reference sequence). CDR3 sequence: CSARDWNRGHSYNEQFF.

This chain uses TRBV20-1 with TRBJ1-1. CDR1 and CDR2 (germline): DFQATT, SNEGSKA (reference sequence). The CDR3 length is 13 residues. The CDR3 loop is CSAGGVGNTEAFF.

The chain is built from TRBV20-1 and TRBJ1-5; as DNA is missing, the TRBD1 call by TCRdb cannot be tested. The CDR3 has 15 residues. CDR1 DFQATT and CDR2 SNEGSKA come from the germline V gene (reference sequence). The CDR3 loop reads CSARDLRGANQPQHF.

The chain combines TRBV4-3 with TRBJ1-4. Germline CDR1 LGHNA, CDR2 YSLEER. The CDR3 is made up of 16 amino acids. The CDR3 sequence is CASSQDSGSTNEKLFF.

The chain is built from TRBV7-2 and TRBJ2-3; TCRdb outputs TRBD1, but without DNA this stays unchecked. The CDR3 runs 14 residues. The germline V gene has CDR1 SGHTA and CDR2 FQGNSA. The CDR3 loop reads CASSRTVNTDTQYF.

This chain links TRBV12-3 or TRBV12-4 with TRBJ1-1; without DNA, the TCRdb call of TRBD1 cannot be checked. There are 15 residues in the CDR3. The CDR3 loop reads CASSPHFPGGNEAFF.

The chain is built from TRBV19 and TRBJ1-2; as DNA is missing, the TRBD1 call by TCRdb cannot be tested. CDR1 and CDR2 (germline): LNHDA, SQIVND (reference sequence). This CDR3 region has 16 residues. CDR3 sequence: CASSVSPDRIIYGYTF.

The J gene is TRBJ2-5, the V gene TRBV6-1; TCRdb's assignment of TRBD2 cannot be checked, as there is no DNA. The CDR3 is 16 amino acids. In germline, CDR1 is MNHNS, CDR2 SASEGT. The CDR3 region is CASSERRQAATETQYF.

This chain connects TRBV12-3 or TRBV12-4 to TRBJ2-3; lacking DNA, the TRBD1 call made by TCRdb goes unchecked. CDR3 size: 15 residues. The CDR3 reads CASSPGGVPLDTQYF.

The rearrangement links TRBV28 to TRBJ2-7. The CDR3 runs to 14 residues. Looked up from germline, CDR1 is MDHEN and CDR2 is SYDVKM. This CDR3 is CASIRGPGPYEQYF.

The CDR3 spells CASRVLAGNTGELFF. The chain links TRBV2 to TRBJ2-2; there is no DNA to check the TCRdb D call of TRBD2. CDR3 length: 15 amino acids. CDR1 and CDR2 from the germline V gene are SNHLY and FYNNEI.

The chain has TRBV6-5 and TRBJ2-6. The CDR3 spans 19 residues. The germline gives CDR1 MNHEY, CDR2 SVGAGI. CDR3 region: CASSYSTAAPTSGANVLTF.

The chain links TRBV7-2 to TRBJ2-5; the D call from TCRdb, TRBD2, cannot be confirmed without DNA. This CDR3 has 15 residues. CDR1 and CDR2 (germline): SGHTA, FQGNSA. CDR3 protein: CATGSFSGLLGTQYF.

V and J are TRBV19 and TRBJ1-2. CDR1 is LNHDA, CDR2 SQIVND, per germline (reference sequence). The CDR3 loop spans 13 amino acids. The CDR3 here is CATRDDPNYGYTF.

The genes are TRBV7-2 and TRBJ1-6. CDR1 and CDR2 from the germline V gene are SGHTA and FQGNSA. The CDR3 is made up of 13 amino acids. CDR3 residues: CASSLSPISPLHF.

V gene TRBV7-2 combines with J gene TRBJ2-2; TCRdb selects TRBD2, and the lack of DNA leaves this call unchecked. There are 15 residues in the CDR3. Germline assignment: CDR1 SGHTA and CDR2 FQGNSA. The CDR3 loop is CASSLRGEPTGELFF.